The 27 T cell receptor beta chains in this list originate from one sample, sequenced in a study of blood T cell repertoires in COVID-19. The assay was immunoSEQ multiplex PCR, and TCRdb's table has in-frame clones only and misses some. The sample has hundreds of thousands of clones; about 90% are singletons. The sample comprised peripheral blood. These TCRs come from a man between 18 and 29 years old with active or convalescent COVID-19.

The chain is built from TRBV5-6 and TRBJ2-2; perhaps TRBD1 as D (6 bases). Trimming left V 4 bases short and J 4 bases short, with 14 bases between. The CDR3 contains 15 residues. Germline values: CDR1 SGHDT, CDR2 YYEEEE. The CDR3 nucleotides read TGTGCCAGCAGCCCCGTTACAGGGTCCACCGGGGAGCTGTTTTTT. This encodes CASSPVTGSTGELFF.

The V gene is TRBV9, the J gene TRBJ2-1; weak D call: TRBD2 (5 bases). CDR3 length: 16 residues. With 0 bases removed from V and 2 bases from J, the gap between germline ends came to 12 bases. CDR1 and CDR2 from the germline V gene are SGDLS and YYNGEE. The CDR3 DNA follows: TGTGCCAGCAGCGTAGGGGCCGGGGAGACCTACAATGAGCAGTTCTTC. Translating gives CASSVGAGETYNEQFF.

V and J are TRBV21-1 and TRBJ2-7; TRBD2 reflects the table's D call only, with no check against the DNA. TRBV21-1 is flagged as a pseudogene. The CDR3 length is 13 residues. CDR3 loop: CAAHYREVNEQYF. CDR3 nucleotides: TGTGCCGCCCACTACCGGGAAGTGAACGAGCAGTACTTC.

This sequence joins TRBV16 and TRBJ2-7; perhaps TRBD2 as D (5 bases). The CDR3 is made up of 15 amino acids. V lost 1 base to trimming and J lost 6 bases, with 16 bases between them. Germline CDR1 reads KGHSY; CDR2 reads FQNENV. This CDR3 reads CASSQFGGQAVEQYF. The CDR3 DNA reads as TGTGCCAGCAGCCAATTCGGCGGGCAGGCTGTCGAGCAGTACTTC.

This chain links TRBV30 with TRBJ1-2, with 8 bases that match TRBD1. CDR1 is GTSNPN, CDR2 SVGIG, per germline (reference sequence). CDR3 length equals 12 residues. J lost 5 bases, V lost 6 bases, and 5 bases had no gene match. The CDR3 DNA reads TGTGCCTGTACGACAGGGGAGTATGGCTACACCTTC. This translates into CACTTGEYGYTF.

The chain is built from TRBV7-2 and TRBJ1-4; the match to TRBD1 covers 11 bases. The CDR3 contains 16 residues. Germline CDR1 and CDR2: SGHTA and FQGNSA. Unmatched junction bases numbered 4, after V lost 0 bases and J lost 7 bases. CDR3 loop: CASSLALGTGGEKLFF. The CDR3, as DNA: TGTGCCAGCAGCTTAGCGCTCGGGACAGGGGGTGAAAAACTGTTTTTT.

This chain connects TRBV19 to TRBJ1-5; 7 positions match TRBD1. Losses at the gene ends were 2 bases for V and 7 bases for J; bases not matched to a gene: 8. The CDR3 loop spans 15 amino acids. CDR1 is LNHDA and CDR2 is SQIVND in the germline V gene (reference sequence). CDR3 sequence: CASSILGGSGQPQHF. The CDR3 DNA reads as TGTGCCAGTAGTATACTAGGGGGCTCCGGGCAGCCCCAGCATTTT.

J is TRBJ2-1 and V is TRBV5-4; D is possibly TRBD2 (6 bases). The CDR3 loop spans 16 amino acids. The V gene's germline CDR1 is SGHNT and CDR2 YYREEE (reference sequence). The V and J ends lost 5 bases and 0 bases respectively, with 15 bases between them. For the CDR3, the DNA is TGTGCCAGCAGTTCCGGGACTCTAATCTCCTACAATGAGCAGTTCTTC. Translation: CASSSGTLISYNEQFF.

J is TRBJ2-7 and V is TRBV7-8, with D possibly being TRBD1 (6 bases). The germline V gene encodes CDR1 SGHVS and CDR2 FQNEAQ. The length of the CDR3 is 14 residues. The V end was cut by 3 bases, the J end by 0 bases, with 9 bases between. CDR3 amino acids: CASSLLGHSYEQYF. Written as DNA, the CDR3 is TGTGCCAGCAGCTTGTTGGGACACTCCTACGAGCAGTACTTC.

This clone was detected only a few times. The chain has TRBV29-1 and TRBJ1-1; possibly TRBD1 for D (5 bases). The CDR3 spans 14 residues. The V end lost 1 base, the J end lost 4 bases, and 13 bases lay between the germline ends. Looked up from germline, CDR1 is SQVTM and CDR2 is ANQGSEA. The CDR3 region has the DNA TGCAGCGTTGAAGGGGGGGGGACCGCCACTGAAGCTTTCTTT. Protein sequence: CSVEGGGTATEAFF.

This chain links TRBV15 with TRBJ2-7; D might be TRBD2 (6 bases). Germline assignment: CDR1 LNHNV and CDR2 YYDKDF (reference sequence). The CDR3 is 15 amino acids. V dropped 5 bases and J dropped 5 bases, with 19 bases sitting between them. Written as DNA, the CDR3 is TGTGCCACCAGCGGCCCGCGGGACTCGTCCAACGAGCAGTACTTC. Residues: CATSGPRDSSNEQYF.

As for this clone: This same CDR3 is encoded by further DNA sequences in the sample. The chain joins TRBV7-3 to TRBJ2-3, with D unresolved. This CDR3 region has 14 residues. The V and J ends lost 4 bases and 1 base respectively, with 9 bases between them. Germline V gene sequence: CDR1 SGHTA, CDR2 FQGTGA. CDR3 bases: TGTGCCAGCAGCTCCTCCTCCGGCACAGATACGCAGTATTTT. It encodes CASSSSSGTDTQYF.

The chain links TRBV15 to TRBJ2-5, with TRBD2 identical over 12 bases. CDR1 and CDR2 from the germline V gene are LNHNV and YYDKDF (reference sequence). With 5 bases clipped from V and 2 bases from J, the junction kept 6 bases outside the gene matches. This CDR3 spans 16 amino acids. The CDR3: CATSGGLAGLQETQYF. CDR3 nucleotides: TGTGCCACCAGCGGCGGACTAGCGGGACTACAAGAGACCCAGTACTTC. The whole variable domain, remainder taken from reference TRBV15 and TRBJ2-5, is DAMVIQNPRYQVTQFGKPVTLSCSQTLNHNVMYWYQQKSSQAPKLLFHYYDKDFNNEADTPDNFQSRRPNTSFCFLDIRSPGLGDTAMYLCATSGGLAGLQETQYFGPGTRLLVL.

This clone was counted once. This sequence joins TRBV7-2 and TRBJ2-3; possibly TRBD1 for D (6 bases). The CDR3 loop spans 16 amino acids. Per the germline V gene, CDR1 is SGHTA and CDR2 is FQGNSA. The V and J ends lost 4 bases and 0 bases respectively, with 14 bases between them. CDR3 DNA: TGTGCCAGCAGCTCAGACAGGTTAACTAGCACAGATACGCAGTATTTT. Protein: CASSSDRLTSTDTQYF.

In this sample, this clone turned up a few times. V and J are TRBV18 and TRBJ2-7; TRBD1 aligns across 7 bases. Germline CDR1 KGHSH, CDR2 LQKENI. This CDR3 comprises 14 residues. Trimming took 2 bases from V and 2 from J; bases not matched to a gene: 3. The CDR3 here is CASSPATGTYEQYF. The CDR3 DNA reads TGTGCCAGCTCACCAGCGACAGGGACCTACGAGCAGTACTTC.

The chain uses TRBV14 and TRBJ1-1; TRBD1 might be the D (6 bases). CDR3 size: 12 residues. In germline, CDR1 is SGHDN, CDR2 FVKESK. V lost 4 bases and J 9 bases, leaving 12 bases between the germline ends. CDR3: CASSPLRDKAFF. CDR3 bases: TGTGCCAGCAGCCCCCTTAGGGACAAAGCTTTCTTT.

The chain carries TRBV6-2 or TRBV6-3 and TRBJ1-1; 9 nucleotides line up with TRBD1. Germline V gives CDR1 MNHEY, CDR2 SVGEGT. Germline trimming cut 3 bases from V and 3 bases from J; bases unmatched to any gene: 5. The CDR3 is 15 amino acids. CDR3 DNA sequence: TGTGCCAGCAGTTATTTGGGACAGGGAGACACTGAAGCTTTCTTT. Amino acid sequence: CASSYLGQGDTEAFF.

This rearrangement joins TRBV5-6 to TRBJ2-3; D perhaps matches TRBD2 (6 bases). Germline CDR1 reads SGHDT; CDR2 reads YYEEEE. Trimming pared 6 bases from V and 3 bases from J, leaving 14 bases between. The CDR3 sequence is 14 residues long. This CDR3 reads CASKPVAVTDTQYF. CDR3 nucleotide sequence: TGTGCCAGCAAACCGGTAGCGGTGACAGATACGCAGTATTTT.

This clone was seen a few times. CDR3: CASSFSRGDQPQHF. In DNA form, the CDR3 reads TGTGCCAGCAGTTTCTCACGAGGCGACCAGCCCCAGCATTTT. V usage is TRBV27 and J usage is TRBJ1-5; no reliable D call. Germline assignment: CDR1 MNHEY and CDR2 SMNVEV (reference sequence). The CDR3 length is 14 residues. The ends were cut back, 3 bases at V and 7 bases at J, with 13 bases in the middle.

The table lists this clone with a count of one. This sequence joins TRBV12-3 or TRBV12-4 and TRBJ1-2; D uncertain. The CDR3 consists of 11 residues. Trimming took off 3 bases at V and 8 bases at J, with 7 bases between the two ends. The CDR3 loop is CASSLKEGYTF. For the CDR3, the DNA is TGTGCCAGCAGTTTGAAGGAGGGCTACACCTTC.

Comments on this clone: The junction differs from germline at one of its ends, possibly a read error. The V gene is TRBV18, the J gene TRBJ2-3; 8 nucleotides line up with TRBD1. The CDR3 spans 15 residues. Per germline, CDR1 KGHSH and CDR2 LQKENI. The CDR3 loop reads CASSYGQGSIDTQYF. The CDR3 nucleotides read TGTGCCAGCTCGTACGGACAGGGAAGCATAGATACGCAGTATTTT. The whole variable domain, remainder taken from reference TRBV18 and TRBJ2-3, is NAGVMQNPRHLVRRRGQEARLRCSPMKGHSHVYWYRQLPEEGLKFMVYLQKENIIDESGMPKERFSAEFPKEGPSILRIQQVVRGDSAAYFCASSYGQGSIDTQYFGPGTRLTVL.

The rearrangement uses TRBV28 and TRBJ2-7; 16 bases agree with TRBD2. The ends lost 1 base at V and 4 bases at J; junction bases unmatched: 4. The CDR3 runs to 17 residues. The germline V gene has CDR1 MDHEN and CDR2 SYDVKM. The CDR3 loop reads CASSLYTGLAGGYEQYF. In nucleotides, the CDR3 is TGTGCCAGCAGTTTATACACGGGACTAGCGGGGGGGTACGAGCAGTACTTC.

The CDR3 loop reads CAWSRGSEAFF. As DNA, the CDR3 is TGTGCCTGGTCCAGGGGATCTGAAGCTTTCTTT. The V gene is TRBV30, the J gene TRBJ1-1, with a possible D match to TRBD1 (6 bases). The ends were cut back, 5 bases at V and 6 bases at J, with 10 bases in the middle. Germline assignment: CDR1 GTSNPN and CDR2 SVGIG (reference sequence). The CDR3 has 11 amino acids.

The chain recombines TRBV7-3 with TRBJ1-1, with no clear D. With 5 bases removed from V and 1 base from J, the gap between germline ends came to 8 bases. Germline CDR1 and CDR2: SGHTA and FQGTGA. This CDR3 has 13 residues. In nucleotides, the CDR3 is TGTGCCAGCAGCCCCGGTACGAACACTGAAGCTTTCTTT. It yields the protein CASSPGTNTEAFF. The entire variable domain, with the rest obtained from reference TRBV7-3 and TRBJ1-1, is as follows: GAGVSQTPSNKVTEKGKYVELRCDPISGHTALYWYRQSLGQGPEFLIYFQGTGAADDSGLPNDRFFAVRPEGSVSTLKIQRTERGDSAVYLCASSPGTNTEAFFGQGTRLTVV.

The chain joins TRBV27 to TRBJ1-2; tentative D call: TRBD1 (6 bases). The V gene's germline CDR1 is MNHEY and CDR2 SMNVEV (reference sequence). V lost 6 bases, J lost 2 bases, and 22 bases lay in between. The CDR3 sequence is 17 residues long. The CDR3 coding sequence is TGTGCCAGCAGCCAATTAGGGGGGGGCAGGGAAAACTATGGCTACACCTTC. It encodes CASSQLGGGRENYGYTF.

This clone was observed a single time. This sequence joins TRBV11-1 and TRBJ2-5; TRBD1 is a possible D gene (6 bases). V was shortened by 6 bases and J by 6 bases, with 14 bases between the two germline ends. CDR1 SGHAT and CDR2 FQDESV come from the germline V gene (reference sequence). This CDR3 comprises 13 residues. CDR3 protein: CASSPDRTKTQYF. CDR3 bases: TGTGCCAGCAGTCCCGACAGGACGAAGACCCAGTACTTC.

The chain recombines TRBV2 with TRBJ2-1, with 9 positions matching TRBD2. This CDR3 has 12 amino acids. J was trimmed by 8 bases and V by 10 bases; bases with no gene match: 6. In germline, CDR1 is SNHLY, CDR2 FYNNEI. DNA for the CDR3: TGTGCCAACAGAGCGGGGGGCTATGAGCAGTTCTTC. Protein: CANRAGGYEQFF.